These 10 T cell receptor beta chains share one sample of origin, sequenced in a study of T cell responses to AZD1222 COVID-19 vaccine. The repertoire was sequenced with immunoSEQ multiplex PCR; TCRdb's copy has only in-frame clones and lacks some. The data hold about 94,000 clones, with 70% to 90% observed a single time. The sample was peripheral blood, taken on day 0 of AZD1222 vaccination. These receptors were collected from an adult in good health.

This clone appeared a few times. V is TRBV14 and J is TRBJ2-2, with D perhaps TRBD1 or TRBD2 (6 bases each). The germline CDR1 and CDR2 sequences are SGHDN and FVKESK. Trimming shortened V by 1 base and J by 4 bases, and 16 bases separated the two germline ends. The CDR3 is made up of 17 amino acids. The DNA for the CDR3 is TGTGCCAGCAGCCAAGGAATAGGGGGACTTGGCACCGGGGAGCTGTTTTTT. It codes for CASSQGIGGLGTGELFF.

The chain carries TRBV5-4 and TRBJ2-7; 8 bases align to TRBD1. This CDR3 region has 16 residues. V was clipped by 3 bases and J by 0 bases; unmatched bases: 8. Germline V gene data show CDR1 as SGHNT and CDR2 as YYREEE (reference sequence). The CDR3 is CASSSRTGRSSYEQYF. CDR3 in DNA: TGTGCCAGCAGCTCGAGGACAGGGCGAAGCTCCTACGAGCAGTACTTC.

The V call is TRBV7-9, the J call TRBJ1-1; the D gene is possibly TRBD1 (5 bases). Looked up from germline, CDR1 is SEHNR and CDR2 is FQNEAQ (reference sequence). This CDR3 region has 13 residues. V lost 1 base and J lost 3, with 6 bases in between. The CDR3 reads CASSLEGHTEAFF. The CDR3 DNA reads as TGTGCCAGCAGCTTAGAGGGGCACACTGAAGCTTTCTTT. Complete variable domain (other parts from reference TRBV7-9 and TRBJ1-1): DTGVSQNPRHKITKRGQNVTFRCDPISEHNRLYWYRQTLGQGPEFLTYFQNEAQLEKSRLLSDRFSAERPKGSFSTLEIQRTEQGDSAMYLCASSLEGHTEAFFGQGTRLTVV.

V is TRBV10-1 and J is TRBJ2-7; D remains ambiguous. The CDR3 is 15 amino acids. V lost 0 bases to trimming and J lost 1 base, with 10 bases between them. Germline-derived CDR1 and CDR2 are WNHNN and SYGVQD (reference sequence). CDR3 protein: CASSESYGNSYEQYF. The CDR3, as DNA: TGCGCCAGCAGTGAGTCATATGGGAATTCCTACGAGCAGTACTTC.

This chain links TRBV20-1 with TRBJ2-3; D call uncertain. The CDR3 consists of 14 residues. Trimming removed 4 bases at V and 4 bases at J, with 15 bases between. Germline-derived CDR1 and CDR2 are DFQATT and SNEGSKA (reference sequence). The CDR3 region is CSATEIVGADTQYF. The CDR3 DNA follows: TGCAGTGCTACTGAGATTGTGGGCGCAGATACGCAGTATTTT.

This clone was seen a handful of times. V gene TRBV30 combines with J gene TRBJ1-3; tentatively, D is TRBD1 (5 bases). Trimming removed 4 bases at V and 4 bases at J, with 8 bases between. The CDR3 length is 12 residues. Per the germline V gene, CDR1 is GTSNPN and CDR2 is SVGIG (reference sequence). The CDR3 loop reads CAWKGSGNTIYF. The CDR3 region has the DNA TGTGCCTGGAAGGGGTCCGGAAACACCATATATTTT.

The chain links TRBV11-2 to TRBJ2-7; 7 positions agree with TRBD1. V gave up 6 bases and J gave up 1 base; unmatched junction bases: 9. The CDR3 spans 15 residues. Germline CDR1 and CDR2: SGHAT and FQNNGV. The CDR3 loop is CASSSGAGGSYEQYF. For the CDR3, the DNA is TGTGCCAGCAGTTCTGGAGCAGGGGGTTCCTACGAGCAGTACTTC. The variable domain in full, completed from reference TRBV11-2 and TRBJ2-7, reads EAGVAQSPRYKIIEKRQSVAFWCNPISGHATLYWYQQILGQGPKLLIQFQNNGVVDDSQLPKDRFSAERLKGVDSTLKIQPAKLEDSAVYLCASSSGAGGSYEQYFGPGTRLTVT.

The rearrangement uses TRBV6-5 and TRBJ1-1; D is uncertain. The germline CDR1 and CDR2 sequences are MNHEY and SVGAGI. Trimming removed 4 bases at V and 3 bases at J, with 15 bases between. This CDR3 region has 15 residues. DNA for the CDR3: TGTGCCAGCAGTTTCCAGGATGGGATGGACACTGAAGCTTTCTTT. This sequence encodes CASSFQDGMDTEAFF.

The chain carries TRBV20-1 and TRBJ2-7, with 8 nucleotides matching TRBD1. This CDR3 has 14 amino acids. J was trimmed by 3 bases and V by 3 bases; bases with no gene match: 7. The germline V gene has CDR1 DFQATT and CDR2 SNEGSKA (reference sequence). The CDR3 loop is CSASYLQGGYEQYF. The CDR3 DNA reads TGCAGTGCTAGTTATCTACAGGGGGGCTACGAGCAGTACTTC.

The V gene is TRBV18, the J gene TRBJ2-2, with 11 bases that match TRBD1. Looked up from germline, CDR1 is KGHSH and CDR2 is LQKENI. V was clipped by 1 base and J by 7 bases; unmatched bases: 2. The CDR3 totals 15 residues. In DNA, the CDR3 is TGTGCCAGCTCACCACGGACAGGGGGCAACGGGGAGCTGTTTTTT. This translates into CASSPRTGGNGELFF.